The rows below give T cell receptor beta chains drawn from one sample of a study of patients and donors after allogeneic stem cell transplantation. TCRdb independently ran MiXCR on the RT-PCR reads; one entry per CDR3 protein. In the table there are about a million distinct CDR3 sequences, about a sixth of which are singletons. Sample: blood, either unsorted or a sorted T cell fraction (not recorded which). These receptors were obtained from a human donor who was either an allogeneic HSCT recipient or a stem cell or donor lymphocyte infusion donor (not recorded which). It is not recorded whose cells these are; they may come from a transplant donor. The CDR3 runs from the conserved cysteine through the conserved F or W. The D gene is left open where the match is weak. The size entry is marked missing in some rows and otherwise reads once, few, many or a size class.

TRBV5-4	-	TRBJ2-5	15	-	TGTGCCAGCAGCTCCCCCGGACGGAATGATGAGACCCAGTACTTC	CASSSPGRNDETQYF
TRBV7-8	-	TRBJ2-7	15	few	TGTGCCAGCAGCCCTCGTGGGACAAGCTCCTACGAGCAGTACTTC	CASSPRGTSSYEQYF
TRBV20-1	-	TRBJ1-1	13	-	TGCAGTGCTAGAGCGGGCGGAGACACTGAAGCTTTCTTT	CSARAGGDTEAFF
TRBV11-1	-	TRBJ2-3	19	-	TGTGCCAGCAGCCCCTATTTTGTGGTAGCGGTAAAAAGCACAGATACGCAGTATTTT	CASSPYFVVAVKSTDTQYF
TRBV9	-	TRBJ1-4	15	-	TGTGCCAGCAGCGAGGGGGACCCCTATCGGGAAAAACTGTTTTTT	CASSEGDPYREKLFF
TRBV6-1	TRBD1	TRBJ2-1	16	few	TGTGCCAGCAGGCCCCGACAGGGAGCTAACTACAATGAGCAGTTCTTC	CASRPRQGANYNEQFF
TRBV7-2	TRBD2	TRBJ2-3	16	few	TGTGCCAGCAGCACCGTAGCGGGAGGGCCTAAAGATACGCAGTATTTT	CASSTVAGGPKDTQYF
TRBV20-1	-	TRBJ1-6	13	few	TGCAGTGGCAAGGACGTAGGGAATTCACCCCTCCACTTT	CSGKDVGNSPLHF
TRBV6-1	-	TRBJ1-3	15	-	TGTGCCAGCAGTGGACCAGGGTTCTCTGGAAACACCATATATTTT	CASSGPGFSGNTIYF
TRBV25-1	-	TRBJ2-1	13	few	TGTGCCAGCAGTGTGTCGGGGGCCCATGAGCAGTTCTTC	CASSVSGAHEQFF
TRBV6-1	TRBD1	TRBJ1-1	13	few	TGTGCCATCCGGGACAGTCTTAACACTGAAGCTTTCTTT	CAIRDSLNTEAFF
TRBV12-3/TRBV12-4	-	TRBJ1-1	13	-	TGTGCCAGCAGTTTAGCGAGGCGAACCGAAGCTTTCTTT	CASSLARRTEAFF
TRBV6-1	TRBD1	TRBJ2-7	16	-	TGTGCCAGCAGGTCGACAGGGGCCGCTCCTCGGGACGAGCAGTACTTC	CASRSTGAAPRDEQYF
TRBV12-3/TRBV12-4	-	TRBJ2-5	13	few	TGTGCCAGCAACCTAGCGTTCCAAGAGACCCAGTACTTC	CASNLAFQETQYF
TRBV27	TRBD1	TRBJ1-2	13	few	TGTGCCAGCAGTAAAACAGGGGGCTATGGCTACACCTTC	CASSKTGGYGYTF
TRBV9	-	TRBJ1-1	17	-	TGTGCCAGCAGCCCCTGGGTATTATCGGGGGGGCACACTGAAGCTTTCTTT	CASSPWVLSGGHTEAFF
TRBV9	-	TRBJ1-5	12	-	TGTGCCAGCAGCGTAGGGGATGGGCCCCAGCATTTT	CASSVGDGPQHF
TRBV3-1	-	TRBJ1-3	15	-	TGTGCCAGCAGCCAAGAGCGGGGATTTGGAAACACCATATATTTT	CASSQERGFGNTIYF
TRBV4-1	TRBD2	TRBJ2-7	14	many	TGCGCCAGCAGCCTTCTAGCGGGAGCAGGCGAGCAGTACTTC	CASSLLAGAGEQYF
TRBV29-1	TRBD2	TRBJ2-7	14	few	TGCAGCGTTGAGGGCCTAGCGGGAAGCCACGAGCAGTACTTC	CSVEGLAGSHEQYF
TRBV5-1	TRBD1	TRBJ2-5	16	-	TGCGCCAGCAGCTTGGGGGGGACAGGGGTCGTAGAGACCCAGTACTTC	CASSLGGTGVVETQYF
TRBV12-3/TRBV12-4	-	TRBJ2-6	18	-	TGTGCCAGCAGTTCCCCTGGACCGGACGGCGCGGGGGCCAACGTCCTGACTTTC	CASSSPGPDGAGANVLTF
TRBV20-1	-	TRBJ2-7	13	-	TGCAGTGCCGAGGGGGGAAGCTCCTACGAGCAGTACTTC	CSAEGGSSYEQYF
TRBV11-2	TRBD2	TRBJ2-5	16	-	TGTGCCAGCAGCCAACGACTAGCGGGGGGTCTTGAGACCCAGTACTTC	CASSQRLAGGLETQYF
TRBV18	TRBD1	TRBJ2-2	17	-	TGTGCCAGCTCACCACCCCACGACAGGGCTTTACCCGGGGAGCTGTTTTTT	CASSPPHDRALPGELFF
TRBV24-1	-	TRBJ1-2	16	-	TGTGCCACCAGTGATTACGTTACGGTCTCAAACTATGGCTACACCTTC	CATSDYVTVSNYGYTF
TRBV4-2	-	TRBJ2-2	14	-	TGTGCCAGCAGCCAAGATCGTGACACCGGGGAGCTGTTTTTT	CASSQDRDTGELFF
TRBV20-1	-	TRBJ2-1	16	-	TGCAGTGCTAGAGATGGCGGGAATAGCTTAGTGCTCGAGCAGTTCTTC	CSARDGGNSLVLEQFF